The following is a TCR beta chain sequence with its context. The target antigen is unknown. These data originate in a study of lymphopenia after photon versus proton radiotherapy. The CDR3 has 14 residues. Trimming stripped 6 bases from V and 2 bases from J, with 14 bases between. Germline assignment: CDR1 SNHLY and CDR2 FYNNEI. TCRdb's copy holds only in-frame clones and misses some; the assay was immunoSEQ multiplex PCR. The data hold tens of thousands of clones, with approximately 80% observed a single time. Study results and caveats: Authors raise, but do not show, better survival with proton therapy. Proton therapy kept repertoires fairly stable, unlike photons, which gained effector/memory cells. Post-nadir TCR diversity decline inversely tracked overall survival among those who died.

The sample here was peripheral blood, taken from a patient treated with proton-based radiotherapy. This sequence originates from a woman in her 70s with pancreatic cancer. The V and J genes are TRBV2 and TRBJ2-7; no definite D call. In DNA, the CDR3 is TGTGCCAGCAGAGACACCTTTCGGGCCTACGAGCAGTACTTC. Amino acid sequence: CASRDTFRAYEQYF.